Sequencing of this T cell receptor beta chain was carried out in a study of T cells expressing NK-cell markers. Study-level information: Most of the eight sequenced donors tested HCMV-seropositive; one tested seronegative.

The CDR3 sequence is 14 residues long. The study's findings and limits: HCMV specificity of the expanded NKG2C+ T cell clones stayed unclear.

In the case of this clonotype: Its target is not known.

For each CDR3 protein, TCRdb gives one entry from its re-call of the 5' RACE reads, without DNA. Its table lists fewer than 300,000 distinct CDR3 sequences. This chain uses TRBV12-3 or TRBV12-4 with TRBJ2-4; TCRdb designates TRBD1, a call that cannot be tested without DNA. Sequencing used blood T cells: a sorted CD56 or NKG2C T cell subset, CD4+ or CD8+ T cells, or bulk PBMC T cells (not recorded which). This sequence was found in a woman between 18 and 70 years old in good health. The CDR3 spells CASNTGQGLRIQYF.